These 19 T cell receptor beta chains were all obtained from the same sample, sequenced in a study of blood T cell repertoires in COVID-19. Some clones are missing from TCRdb's copy, which holds only in-frame ones; the method was immunoSEQ multiplex PCR. The data show around 300,000 clones, with about nine tenths seen just once and 1.7% held by the top ten. Sequences were obtained from PBMCs or T cells enriched from blood (not recorded which). The receptors shown here come from a woman between 40 and 50 years old who had recovered from COVID-19.

The chain links TRBV7-2 to TRBJ2-3; 8 bases are a match to TRBD1. The germline V gene has CDR1 SGHTA and CDR2 FQGNSA. Trimming took 5 bases from V and 5 from J; bases not matched to a gene: 9. The length of the CDR3 is 15 residues. CDR3 sequence reads: CASSRSRGQVDTQYF. The DNA of the CDR3 is TGTGCCAGCAGCCGTAGCAGGGGGCAAGTAGATACGCAGTATTTT.

The genes are TRBV11-1 and TRBJ2-5, with TRBD1 as a possible D gene (7 bases). The CDR3 totals 15 residues. V lost 5 bases, J lost 5 bases, and 18 bases lay in between. The germline V gene encodes CDR1 SGHAT and CDR2 FQDESV (reference sequence). The CDR3 DNA reads TGTGCCAGCAGCACCTACCAGGGGGGCCGGGAGACCCAGTACTTC. Its protein is CASSTYQGGRETQYF.

Concerning this clone: This sample also contains other DNA sequences that code for the same CDR3. This chain joins TRBV9 and TRBJ2-3; unclear D gene. Germline loops: CDR1 SGDLS, CDR2 YYNGEE. V was shortened by 0 bases and J by 0 bases, with 5 bases between the two germline ends. This CDR3 comprises 14 residues. The CDR3 reads CASSVAVSTDTQYF. CDR3 sequence (DNA): TGTGCCAGCAGCGTAGCGGTCAGCACAGATACGCAGTATTTT.

This chain links TRBV25-1 with TRBJ2-1; 10 nucleotides match TRBD2. J lost 3 bases, V lost 6 bases, and 5 bases had no gene match. The germline V gene has CDR1 MGHDK and CDR2 SYGVNS. The CDR3 length is 15 residues. CDR3 amino acids: CASSLAGDYYNEQFF. The CDR3 DNA reads TGTGCCAGCAGCCTAGCGGGAGACTACTACAATGAGCAGTTCTTC. The variable domain in full, with the rest retrieved from reference TRBV25-1 and TRBJ2-1, is EADIYQTPRYLVIGTGKKITLECSQTMGHDKMYWYQQDPGMELHLIHYSYGVNSTEKGDLSSESTVSRIRTEHFPLTLESARPSHTSQYLCASSLAGDYYNEQFFGPGTRLTVL.

J is TRBJ2-7 and V is TRBV19, with 8 bases fitting TRBD2. V shed 6 bases and J 3 bases; nucleotides not matched to a gene: 4. The CDR3 consists of 13 residues. Germline lookup yields CDR1 LNHDA and CDR2 SQIVND (reference sequence). The CDR3, as DNA: TGTGCCAGTAGAGCGCGGGGGGACTACGAGCAGTACTTC. Its protein is CASRARGDYEQYF.

The V and J genes are TRBV19 and TRBJ2-6; 10 nucleotides agree with TRBD1. This CDR3 spans 20 amino acids. The J segment lost 0 bases and the V segment lost 3 bases, leaving 11 bases of the junction unmatched. The germline CDR1 and CDR2 sequences are LNHDA and SQIVND (reference sequence). This chain's CDR3 is CASSILHPGQGSSGANVLTF. The CDR3 coding sequence is TGTGCCAGTAGTATCCTTCATCCGGGACAGGGGAGCTCTGGGGCCAACGTCCTGACTTTC.

V is TRBV5-1 and J is TRBJ1-6, with 8 bases that match TRBD1. V was pared by 3 bases and J by 10 bases, with 12 bases of the junction left unmatched. CDR1 is SGHRS and CDR2 is YFSETQ in the germline V gene. This CDR3 is 16 amino acids long. The CDR3: CASSSGTGPGRSPLHF. CDR3 DNA: TGCGCCAGCAGCTCCGGGACAGGTCCGGGGAGGTCACCCCTCCACTTT.

A few counts support this clone. The rearrangement uses TRBV18 and TRBJ2-1; D might be TRBD2 (6 bases). CDR1 is KGHSH and CDR2 is LQKENI in the germline V gene. V dropped 5 bases and J dropped 3 bases, with 11 bases sitting between them. The CDR3 is made up of 14 amino acids. CDR3 coding DNA: TGTGCCAGCTCAAATAGGGACTTCTACAATGAGCAGTTCTTC. Its translation: CASSNRDFYNEQFF.

The chain combines TRBV4-3 with TRBJ2-3; 10 bases agree with TRBD2. J lost 1 base, V lost 4 bases, and 8 bases had no gene match. Germline V gene lookup returns CDR1 LGHNA and CDR2 YSLEER. The CDR3 consists of 17 residues. CDR3: CASSRVIGLAGTDTQYF. The CDR3 region has the DNA TGCGCCAGCAGCCGCGTCATCGGACTAGCGGGCACAGATACGCAGTATTTT.

V gene TRBV4-1 combines with J gene TRBJ1-4, with 9 bases identical to TRBD1. Trimming took 1 base from V and 8 from J; bases not matched to a gene: 5. The CDR3 runs to 15 residues. Germline lookup yields CDR1 MGHRA and CDR2 YSYEKL. The CDR3 sequence: CASSQAGTGWEKLFF. For the CDR3, the DNA is TGCGCCAGCAGCCAAGCTGGGACAGGGTGGGAAAAACTGTTTTTT.

Concerning this clone: One end of the junction is discordant with germline, which a read error may explain. Other nucleotide sequences from this sample produce the same CDR3. The genes are TRBV10-3 and TRBJ1-2; tentative D call: TRBD1 (5 bases). This CDR3 has 11 residues. CDR1 and CDR2 (germline): ENHRY, SYGVKD. The CDR3 spells CAIGDSYGYTF. Written as DNA, the CDR3 is TGTGCCATCGGTGACAGCTATGGCTACACCTTC.

The V call is TRBV18, the J call TRBJ1-4, with a weak D call TRBD1 (5 bases). Germline assignment: CDR1 KGHSH and CDR2 LQKENI. With 0 bases removed from V and 1 base from J, the gap between germline ends came to 12 bases. The CDR3 sequence is 17 residues long. The CDR3 region is CASSPPAGGGTNEKLFF. The CDR3 region has the DNA TGTGCCAGCTCACCACCGGCCGGGGGGGGAACTAATGAAAAACTGTTTTTT.

This clone turned up a few times. CDR3 sequence: CASVGREVAGEQFF. The CDR3 coding sequence is TGTGCCAGCGTCGGGCGGGAGGTCGCGGGGGAGCAGTTCTTC. The chain links TRBV2 to TRBJ2-1; 8 bases match TRBD2. In germline, CDR1 is SNHLY, CDR2 FYNNEI. V was clipped by 8 bases and J by 10 bases; unmatched bases: 13. This CDR3 comprises 14 residues.

The chain uses TRBV5-1 and TRBJ2-5, with D hard to call. Between the trimmed V and J ends, which lost 0 bases and 5 bases, there was a span of 8 bases. The CDR3 runs 13 residues. Germline V gene lookup returns CDR1 SGHRS and CDR2 YFSETQ. CDR3 nucleotide sequence: TGCGCCAGCAGCTTGGACAGTAGGGAGACCCAGTACTTC. Amino acid sequence: CASSLDSRETQYF.

The CDR3 sequence is CASSVQGLEPLSGNTIYF. DNA of the CDR3: TGTGCCAGCAGCGTACAGGGATTAGAACCACTCTCTGGAAACACCATATATTTT. The V gene is TRBV9, the J gene TRBJ1-3; possibly TRBD1 for D (5 bases). The CDR3 spans 18 residues. With 1 base removed from V and 0 bases from J, the gap between germline ends came to 17 bases. Per the germline V gene, CDR1 is SGDLS and CDR2 is YYNGEE. Full variable domain (remainder filled in from reference TRBV9 and TRBJ1-3): DSGVTQTPKHLITATGQRVTLRCSPRSGDLSVYWYQQSLDQGLQFLIQYYNGEERAKGNILERFSAQQFPDLHSELNLSSLELGDSALYFCASSVQGLEPLSGNTIYFGEGSWLTVV.

J is TRBJ1-5 and V is TRBV10-3; 8 positions match TRBD1. Per germline, CDR1 ENHRY and CDR2 SYGVKD. V dropped 10 bases and J dropped 9; count of bases not matched to a gene: 11. The CDR3 has 13 amino acids. In nucleotides, the CDR3 is TGTGCCACCCGGGACAGGTTGGCTGGGCCCCAGCATTTT. Translating gives CATRDRLAGPQHF.

V gene TRBV3-1 (or the pseudogene TRBV3-2) combines with J gene TRBJ1-2; D possibly corresponds to TRBD1 (6 bases). From germline, CDR1 is LGHDT and CDR2 YNNKEL (reference sequence). V dropped 2 bases and J dropped 6 bases, with 16 bases sitting between them. This CDR3 is 15 amino acids long. Written as DNA, the CDR3 is TGTGCCAGCAGCCAAAACCGGGACACCGGTGATGGCTACACCTTC. This sequence encodes CASSQNRDTGDGYTF.

V usage is TRBV3-1 (or the pseudogene TRBV3-2) and J usage is TRBJ1-1; D unresolved. The germline V gene has CDR1 LGHDT and CDR2 YNNKEL (reference sequence). CDR3 size: 14 residues. Trimming took 6 bases from V and 0 from J, leaving 11 bases between them. Written as DNA, the CDR3 is TGTGCCAGCAGGCCCGGAGTCATGAACACTGAAGCTTTCTTT. Translating it yields CASRPGVMNTEAFF.

CDR3 region: CASSIGGSGGETQYF. For the CDR3, the DNA is TGTGCCAGTAGTATAGGGGGTAGCGGTGGCGAGACCCAGTACTTC. This chain links TRBV19 with TRBJ2-5, with TRBD2 as a possible D gene (6 bases). Trimming pared 1 base from V and 5 bases from J, leaving 14 bases between. This CDR3 has 15 amino acids. Germline V lookup: CDR1 LNHDA, CDR2 SQIVND (reference sequence).